Following are 13 T cell receptor beta chains from one sample sequenced in a study of shared T cell receptors in the human thymus (dated by TCRdb to about 2021). The method was the immunoSEQ multiplex PCR assay. TCRdb mirrors the immuneACCESS table, restricted to in-frame sequences. Some clones are absent from its copies; in checked studies, under half trace to an unresolved V gene, and the reason for the others is unknown. The sample table contains hundreds of thousands of clones; only one count was recorded for 80% to 90% of them. In total, the top ten clones hold around 0.0099% of the sample. The same data also went into a second study, on human thymus T cells.

Sequencing input: thymocytes. These receptors were obtained from a girl less than two years old with a congenital heart defect. Donor details come from another sample of the same person, matched by shared clones.

This clone has more than one count but fewer than ten. This chain connects TRBV6-1 to TRBJ1-1; a weak D match, TRBD1 (6 bases). From germline, CDR1 is MNHNS and CDR2 SASEGT. The CDR3 covers 19 residues. Trimming stripped 1 base from V and 1 base from J, with 22 bases between. CDR3 coding DNA: TGTGCCAGCAGTGAAGAGGGGACACCAAAACTGGCTTCGAACACTGAAGCTTTCTTT. As protein: CASSEEGTPKLASNTEAFF.

Concerning this clone itself: Other DNA sequences in the same sample also yield this CDR3. The chain uses TRBV20-1 and TRBJ1-1; TRBD1 might be the D (5 bases). Germline CDR1 is DFQATT and CDR2 is SNEGSKA (reference sequence). Trimming took off 3 bases at V and 5 bases at J, with 7 bases between the two ends. CDR3 length: 11 amino acids. The CDR3 loop reads CSASPGTEAFF. The CDR3 DNA sequence: TGCAGTGCTAGCCCAGGGACTGAAGCTTTCTTT.

J is TRBJ2-1 and V is TRBV11-1; 8 bases map to TRBD2. V gave up 2 bases and J gave up 4 bases; unmatched junction bases: 4. The CDR3 is 15 amino acids. Per germline, CDR1 SGHAT and CDR2 FQDESV (reference sequence). Here the CDR3 DNA reads TGTGCCAGCAGCTTAACGGGGGGGTCGTACAATGAGCAGTTCTTC. It is translated as CASSLTGGSYNEQFF.

The chain combines TRBV2 with TRBJ2-2; 7 bases agree with TRBD1. Germline values: CDR1 SNHLY, CDR2 FYNNEI. The CDR3 is 21 amino acids. The V segment lost 5 bases and the J segment 7 bases; nucleotides outside the gene matches: 28. Here the CDR3 DNA reads TGTGCCAGCAGTTATAGGACAGGCGGACGCGTGGGGGTCGAGTATCACGGGGAGCTGTTTTTT. This gives the protein CASSYRTGGRVGVEYHGELFF. The full variable domain, in which reference TRBV2 and TRBJ2-2 provide the parts outside the CDR3, is EPEVTQTPSHQVTQMGQEVILRCVPISNHLYFYWYRQILGQKVEFLVSFYNNEISEKSEIFDDQFSVERPDGSNFTLKIRSTKLEDSAMYFCASSYRTGGRVGVEYHGELFFGEGSRLTVL.

The chain combines TRBV10-3 with TRBJ1-6; D possibly corresponds to TRBD1 (6 bases). There are 19 residues in the CDR3. The ends were cut back, 2 bases at V and 0 bases at J, with 17 bases in the middle. The germline V gene encodes CDR1 ENHRY and CDR2 SYGVKD. The CDR3 DNA reads TGTGCCATCAGTGAGAACCCCACACAGGGTAGCTCCTATAATTCACCCCTCCACTTT. It specifies CAISENPTQGSSYNSPLHF.

The chain has TRBV4-3 and TRBJ2-2; 9 bases are a match to TRBD1. V shed 5 bases and J 2 bases; nucleotides not matched to a gene: 15. Germline V gene lookup returns CDR1 LGHNA and CDR2 YSLEER. The CDR3 length is 19 residues. The CDR3 DNA is TGCGCCAGCAGCGTTGGGTACAGGGGGCGTAATGTTAACACCGGGGAGCTGTTTTTT. Amino acid sequence: CASSVGYRGRNVNTGELFF.

The chain employs TRBV10-3 and TRBJ1-2; 12 bases match TRBD1. Germline trimming cut 4 bases from V and 8 bases from J; bases unmatched to any gene: 14. Germline V gene sequence: CDR1 ENHRY, CDR2 SYGVKD. This CDR3 has 17 amino acids. The CDR3 loop reads CAISGGTGTGGEGGYTF. DNA of the CDR3: TGTGCCATCAGTGGGGGGACCGGGACAGGGGGCGAAGGAGGCTACACCTTC.

The genes are TRBV27 and TRBJ2-5, with 15 nucleotides matching TRBD2. The CDR3 runs to 18 residues. J gave up 5 bases and V 3 bases, and 10 bases lay outside the gene matches. Germline V gene sequence: CDR1 MNHEY, CDR2 SMNVEV (reference sequence). The CDR3, as DNA: TGTGCCAGCAGTTTTGGGACTAGCGGGGGGCCCTCCCGGGAGACCCAGTACTTC. Residues: CASSFGTSGGPSRETQYF.

This chain links TRBV28 with TRBJ1-5, with a possible D match to TRBD1 (5 bases). The germline CDR1 and CDR2 sequences are MDHEN and SYDVKM. Trimming removed 3 bases at V and 1 base at J, with 13 bases between. The CDR3 length is 16 residues. The CDR3 bases are TGTGCCAGCAGTTTTCGCCCGCAGGGAAGCAATCAGCCCCAGCATTTT. Encoded protein: CASSFRPQGSNQPQHF.

This clone appeared a few times. This chain links TRBV9 with TRBJ1-2; perhaps TRBD1 as D (6 bases). The germline V gene has CDR1 SGDLS and CDR2 YYNGEE. Trimming took off 2 bases at V and 4 bases at J, with 15 bases between the two ends. The CDR3 spans 15 residues. The CDR3 region has the DNA TGTGCCAGCAGCGTCGCGACAGGTCAAGCCTATGGCTACACCTTC. It is translated as CASSVATGQAYGYTF.

The genes are TRBV7-8 and TRBJ2-7, with 9 bases identical to TRBD1. V lost 10 bases, J lost 5 bases, and 9 bases stayed unmatched. The CDR3 length is 13 residues. CDR1 and CDR2 (germline): SGHVS, FQNEAQ. The CDR3 DNA reads TGTGCCATCTCCCGGGACAGGGACAACGAGCAGTACTTC. Protein: CAISRDRDNEQYF.

The chain carries TRBV7-2 and TRBJ1-2; D ambiguous. The CDR3 extends over 14 amino acids. V lost 2 bases to trimming and J lost 5 bases, with 12 bases between them. Germline V gene sequence: CDR1 SGHTA, CDR2 FQGNSA. The CDR3 bases are TGTGCCAGCAGCTTAACGGTCCGGGTATATGGCTACACCTTC. Amino acids: CASSLTVRVYGYTF. The variable domain in full, with the rest retrieved from reference TRBV7-2 and TRBJ1-2, is GAGVSQSPSNKVTEKGKDVELRCDPISGHTALYWYRQSLGQGLEFLIYFQGNSAPDKSGLPSDRFSAERTGGSVSTLTIQRTQQEDSAVYLCASSLTVRVYGYTFGSGTRLTVV.

The chain uses TRBV5-4 and TRBJ1-1, with TRBD1 as a possible D gene (6 bases). The CDR3 loop spans 15 amino acids. The V end lost 4 bases, the J end lost 6 bases, and 19 bases lay between the germline ends. Germline lookup yields CDR1 SGHNT and CDR2 YYREEE (reference sequence). DNA for the CDR3: TGTGCCAGCAGCAGGGGGGGCGCCGGTGGACCTGAAGCTTTCTTT. The encoded protein is CASSRGGAGGPEAFF.